This TCR beta chain appears in the sequencing data of a study of T cell responses to AZD1222 COVID-19 vaccine. Overall study results and limits: Among the donors, most were white British and more were female, and clonal diversity was possibly underestimated.

Trimming took 6 bases from V and 6 from J; bases not matched to a gene: 2. This CDR3 spans 12 amino acids. Second-dose groups at about 4 or about 12 weeks were pooled. About this clone: Its cognate antigen is unknown. The sample holds other DNA sequences that translate to the same CDR3.

Profiling relied on immunoSEQ multiplex PCR, and the TCRdb table lists in-frame clones only, not all of them. The table records about 150,000 clones, about nine tenths of them present only once. The sequenced sample was peripheral blood, obtained 28 days after the second AZD1222 dose. This TCR was recovered from an adult who received the AZD1222 COVID-19 vaccine. V is TRBV12-3 or TRBV12-4 and J is TRBJ2-3, with 8 positions matching TRBD2. The CDR3 loop is CASSRGGDTQYF. In DNA form, the CDR3 reads TGTGCCAGCAGCCGGGGGGGGGATACGCAGTATTTT.